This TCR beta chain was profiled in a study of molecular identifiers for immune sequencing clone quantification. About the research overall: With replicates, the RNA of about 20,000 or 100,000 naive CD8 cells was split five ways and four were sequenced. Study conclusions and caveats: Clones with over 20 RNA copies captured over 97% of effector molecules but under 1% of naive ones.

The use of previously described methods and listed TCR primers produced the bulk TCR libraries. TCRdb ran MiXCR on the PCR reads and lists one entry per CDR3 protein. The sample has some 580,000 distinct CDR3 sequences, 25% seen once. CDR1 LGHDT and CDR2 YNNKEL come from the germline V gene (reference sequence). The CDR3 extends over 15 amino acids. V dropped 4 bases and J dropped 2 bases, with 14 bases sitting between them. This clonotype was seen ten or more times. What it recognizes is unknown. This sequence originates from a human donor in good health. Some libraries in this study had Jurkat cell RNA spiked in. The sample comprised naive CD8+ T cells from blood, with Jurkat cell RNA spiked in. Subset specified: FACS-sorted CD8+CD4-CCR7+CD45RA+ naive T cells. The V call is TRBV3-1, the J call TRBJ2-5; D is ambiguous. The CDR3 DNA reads TGTGCCAGCAGCCGGCCAAACAGCCCGCAAGAGACCCAGTACTTC. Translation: CASSRPNSPQETQYF.